This T cell receptor beta chain is from a study of control samples from healthy donors and cancer patients. The protocol was immunoSEQ multiplex PCR, while the TCRdb copy is restricted to in-frame clones and leaves out a portion. Here the sample spans about 97,000 clones, about 89% being singletons. This CDR3 has 15 amino acids. Trimming shortened V by 7 bases and J by 3 bases, and 16 bases separated the two germline ends. Per germline, CDR1 MNHEY and CDR2 SVGAGI. Input material: blood. The V call is TRBV6-5, the J call TRBJ2-1; either TRBD1 or TRBD2 may fit D (6 bases each). The TCR originated in a man aged 25 to 40 in good health. The CDR3 coding sequence is TGTGCCAGCACCACTGGGGGGCCGGGCTACAATGAGCAGTTCTTC. It codes for CASTTGGPGYNEQFF.